This entry features one TCR beta chain sequence. Its specificity is not known. This record comes from a study of graft-versus-host responses after intestinal transplantation. Study context: Among the recipients, transplants were multivisceral, liver-intestinal, or isolated intestinal. Anti-thymocyte globulin was used for induction in all recipients, who then took tacrolimus and steroids for roughly 3 years.

Sequencing was performed with immunoSEQ multiplex PCR; in TCRdb, only in-frame clones are kept and a portion is missing. The sample contains approximately 94,000 clones, roughly 87% of which appear only once. This CDR3 spans 12 amino acids. Germline CDR1 SGHNT, CDR2 YENEEA. V dropped 0 bases and J dropped 6 bases, with 2 bases sitting between them. The sequence was collected from a human donor who was the organ donor for an intestinal transplant. This specimen was unstimulated CD4+ T cells sorted from spleen or lymph node cells, taken before transplant. The chain uses TRBV11-3 and TRBJ2-2, with D hard to call. The CDR3 nucleotides read TGTGCCAGCAGCTTAGAGGCCGGGGAGCTGTTTTTT. Its translation: CASSLEAGELFF.